The TCR beta chain described here comes from a study of cytomegalovirus exposure and HLA in healthy donors. Study results and caveats: Of the V segments, some could not be distinguished, including TRBV6-2 and TRBV6-3, and were excluded. One variant, a missense change in DCLRE1C, was linked in a later analysis to TCR beta V- and J-gene trimming. Cytomegalovirus-associated status was assigned to approximately 160 TCR beta chains.

Primers included in the PCR were 60 Vbeta and 13 Jbeta primers. TCRdb's table, derived via immunoSEQ multiplex PCR, lists solely in-frame clones and lacks some. The sample records approximately 130,000 clones, 80% being singletons. In the case of this clone: Antigen specificity is unknown.

The V end lost 4 bases, the J end lost 0 bases, and 15 bases lay between the germline ends. The CDR3 extends over 16 amino acids. Germline loops: CDR1 SGHRS, CDR2 YFSETQ. V is TRBV5-1 and J is TRBJ2-3, with D possibly being TRBD2 (5 bases). The sequencing input was PBMCs. The TCR comes from a middle-aged woman in good health and CMV-seronegative. The CDR3 spells CASSRRERQSTDTQYF. The CDR3 region has the DNA TGCGCCAGCAGCAGGCGCGAGCGGCAAAGCACAGATACGCAGTATTTT.